This T cell receptor (beta chain) is from a study of blood T cell repertoires in COVID-19. Study as a whole: Acute and convalescent COVID-19 specimens originated in the United States, Italy and Spain. Sample material is recorded as cDNA or gDNA derived from T cells, B-cell-depleted T cells, or PBMCs.

Germline values: CDR1 LGHNA, CDR2 YSLEER. Trimming removed 0 bases from V and 0 bases from J; junction bases left unmatched: 9. This CDR3 contains 18 residues. Authors' methods: Reference gene primer amplification yielded estimated nucleated cell counts. Using immunoSEQ multiplex PCR, the repertoire was profiled, and TCRdb retains in-frame clones only, with some absent. That table supplies the V and J calls and clone size; D and trimming were determined from the DNA. Of about 140,000 clones in the sample, more than 65% were seen once. Specimen: peripheral blood. V and J are TRBV4-3 and TRBJ1-2; 8 bases are shared with TRBD1. The sequence came from a man between 60 and 75 years old with active or convalescent COVID-19. CDR3 DNA sequence: TGCGCCAGCAGCCAAGATCTTTCCAGGACAGGGACTAACTATGGCTACACCTTC. Its translation: CASSQDLSRTGTNYGYTF.